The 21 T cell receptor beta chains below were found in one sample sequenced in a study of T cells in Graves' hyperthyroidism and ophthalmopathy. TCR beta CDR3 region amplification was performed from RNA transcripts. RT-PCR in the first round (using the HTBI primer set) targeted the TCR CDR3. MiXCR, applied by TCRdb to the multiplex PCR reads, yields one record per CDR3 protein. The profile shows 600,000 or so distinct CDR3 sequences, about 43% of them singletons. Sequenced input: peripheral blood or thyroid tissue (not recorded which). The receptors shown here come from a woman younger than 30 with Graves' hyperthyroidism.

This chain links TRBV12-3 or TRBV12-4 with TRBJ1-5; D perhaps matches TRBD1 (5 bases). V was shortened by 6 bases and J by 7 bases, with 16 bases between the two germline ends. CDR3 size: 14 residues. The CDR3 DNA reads TGTGCCAGCAGATTCCCGGGACCTCCGCAGCCCCAGCATTTT. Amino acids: CASRFPGPPQPQHF.

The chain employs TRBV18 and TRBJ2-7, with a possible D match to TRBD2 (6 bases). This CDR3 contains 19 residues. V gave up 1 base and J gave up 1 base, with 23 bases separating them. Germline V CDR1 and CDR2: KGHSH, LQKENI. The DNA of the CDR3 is TGTGCCAGCTCACCACTGGACTCTTTGACTAGAAGACCGTCCTACGAGCAGTACTTC. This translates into CASSPLDSLTRRPSYEQYF.

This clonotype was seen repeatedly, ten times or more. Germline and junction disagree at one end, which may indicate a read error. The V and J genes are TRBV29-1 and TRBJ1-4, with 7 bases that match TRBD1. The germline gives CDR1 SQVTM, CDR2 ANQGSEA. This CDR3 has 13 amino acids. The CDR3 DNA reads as TGCAGCGTAGAAGACAGGGAGGGGAGAAAACTGTTTTTT. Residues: CSVEDREGRKLFF.

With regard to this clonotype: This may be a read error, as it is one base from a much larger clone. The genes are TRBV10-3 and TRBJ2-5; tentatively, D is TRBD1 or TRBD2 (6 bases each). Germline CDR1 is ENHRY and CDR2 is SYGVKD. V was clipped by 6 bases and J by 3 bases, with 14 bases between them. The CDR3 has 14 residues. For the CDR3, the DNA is TGTGCCATCAGGGGGGGCAGGGTGGAAGAGACCCAGTACTTC. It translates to CAIRGGRVEETQYF.

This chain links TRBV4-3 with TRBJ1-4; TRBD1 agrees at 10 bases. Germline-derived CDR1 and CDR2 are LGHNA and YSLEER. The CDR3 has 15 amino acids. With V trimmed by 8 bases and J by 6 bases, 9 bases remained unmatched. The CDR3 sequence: CASVNPGQGYEKLFF. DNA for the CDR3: TGCGCCAGCGTGAACCCGGGACAGGGGTATGAAAAACTGTTTTTT.

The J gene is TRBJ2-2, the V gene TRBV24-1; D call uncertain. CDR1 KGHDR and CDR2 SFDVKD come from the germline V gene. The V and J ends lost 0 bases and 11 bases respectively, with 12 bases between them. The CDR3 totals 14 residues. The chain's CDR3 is CATSDLTDHGELFF. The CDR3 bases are TGTGCCACCAGTGATTTGACTGACCACGGTGAGCTGTTTTTT.

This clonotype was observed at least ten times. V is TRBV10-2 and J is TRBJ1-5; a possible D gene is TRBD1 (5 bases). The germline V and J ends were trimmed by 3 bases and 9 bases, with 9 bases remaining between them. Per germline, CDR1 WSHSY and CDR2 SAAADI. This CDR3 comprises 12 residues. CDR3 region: CASSEVGGPQHF. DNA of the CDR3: TGCGCCAGCAGTGAAGTTGGGGGGCCCCAGCATTTT.

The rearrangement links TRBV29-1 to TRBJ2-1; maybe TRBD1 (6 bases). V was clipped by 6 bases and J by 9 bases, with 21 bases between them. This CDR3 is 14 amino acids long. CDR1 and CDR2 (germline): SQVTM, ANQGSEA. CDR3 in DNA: TGCAGCGTGGACGAGTTAACAGGGTACGGTGAGCAGTTCTTC. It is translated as CSVDELTGYGEQFF.

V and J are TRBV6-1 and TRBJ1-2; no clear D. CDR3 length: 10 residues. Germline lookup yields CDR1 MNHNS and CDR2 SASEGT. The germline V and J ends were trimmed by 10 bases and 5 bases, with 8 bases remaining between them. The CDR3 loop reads CATEGYGYTF. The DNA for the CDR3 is TGTGCCACGGAGGGATATGGCTACACCTTC.

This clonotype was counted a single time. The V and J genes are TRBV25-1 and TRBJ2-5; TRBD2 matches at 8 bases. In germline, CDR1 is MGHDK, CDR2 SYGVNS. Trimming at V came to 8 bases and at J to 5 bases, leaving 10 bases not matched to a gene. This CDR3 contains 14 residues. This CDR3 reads CASREGEGRETQYF. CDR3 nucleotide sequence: TGTGCCAGCCGGGAGGGGGAGGGCCGTGAGACCCAGTACTTC.

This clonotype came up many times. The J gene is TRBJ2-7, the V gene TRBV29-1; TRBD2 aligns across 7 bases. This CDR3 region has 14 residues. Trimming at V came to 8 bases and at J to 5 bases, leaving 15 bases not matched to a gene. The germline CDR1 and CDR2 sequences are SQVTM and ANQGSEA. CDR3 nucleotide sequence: TGCAGCTCCCACGCCGGGGGGACGGTCCACGAGCAGTACTTC. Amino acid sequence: CSSHAGGTVHEQYF.

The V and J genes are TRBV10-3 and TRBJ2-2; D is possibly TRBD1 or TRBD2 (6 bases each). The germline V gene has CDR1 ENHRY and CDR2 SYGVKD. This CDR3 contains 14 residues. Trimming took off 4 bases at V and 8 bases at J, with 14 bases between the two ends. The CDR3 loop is CAISGVGGAGELFF. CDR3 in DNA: TGTGCCATCAGTGGGGTCGGGGGCGCGGGGGAGCTGTTTTTT.

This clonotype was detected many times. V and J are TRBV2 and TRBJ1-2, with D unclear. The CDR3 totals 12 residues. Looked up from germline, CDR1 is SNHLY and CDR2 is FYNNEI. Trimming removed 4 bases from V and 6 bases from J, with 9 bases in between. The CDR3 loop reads CASSVLGHGYTF. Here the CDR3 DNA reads TGTGCCAGCAGTGTGTTAGGGCATGGCTACACCTTC. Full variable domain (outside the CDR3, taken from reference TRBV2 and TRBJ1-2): EPEVTQTPSHQVTQMGQEVILRCVPISNHLYFYWYRQILGQKVEFLVSFYNNEISEKSEIFDDQFSVERPDGSNFTLKIRSTKLEDSAMYFCASSVLGHGYTFGSGTRLTVV.

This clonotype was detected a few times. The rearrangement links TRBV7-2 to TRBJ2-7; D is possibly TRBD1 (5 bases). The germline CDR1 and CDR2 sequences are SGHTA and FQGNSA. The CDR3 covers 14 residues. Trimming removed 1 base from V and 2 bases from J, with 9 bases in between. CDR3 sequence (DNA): TGTGCCAGCAGCTTAGGGGGCAATCCCTACGAGCAGTACTTC. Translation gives CASSLGGNPYEQYF.

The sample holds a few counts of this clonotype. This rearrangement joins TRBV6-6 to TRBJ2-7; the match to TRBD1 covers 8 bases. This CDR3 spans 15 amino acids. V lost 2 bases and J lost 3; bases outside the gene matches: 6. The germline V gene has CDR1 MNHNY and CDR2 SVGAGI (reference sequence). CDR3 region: CASSYLGTGDYEQYF. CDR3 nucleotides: TGTGCCAGCAGTTACCTCGGGACAGGAGACTACGAGCAGTACTTC.

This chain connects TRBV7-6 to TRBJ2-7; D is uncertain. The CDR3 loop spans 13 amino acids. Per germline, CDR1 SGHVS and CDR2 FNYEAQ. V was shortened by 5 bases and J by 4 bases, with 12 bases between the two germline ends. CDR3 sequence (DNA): TGTGCCAGCAGCCCCCGGTACGGATACGAGCAGTACTTC. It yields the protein CASSPRYGYEQYF.

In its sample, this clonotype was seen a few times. The CDR3 DNA is TGCAGTGCTAGAGTGGACAGGGCACTAAGGAGCTCCTATAATTCACCCCTCCACTTT. The encoded protein is CSARVDRALRSSYNSPLHF. The chain joins TRBV20-1 to TRBJ1-6; 8 nucleotides match TRBD1. The trim removed 1 base at V and 0 bases at J, leaving 11 bases unmatched. The CDR3 length is 19 residues. Germline V lookup: CDR1 DFQATT, CDR2 SNEGSKA (reference sequence).

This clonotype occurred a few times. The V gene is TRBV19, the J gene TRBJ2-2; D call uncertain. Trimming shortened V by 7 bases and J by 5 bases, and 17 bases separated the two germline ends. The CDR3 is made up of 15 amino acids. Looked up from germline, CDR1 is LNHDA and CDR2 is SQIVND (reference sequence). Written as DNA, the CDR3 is TGTGCCAGTAAATCCCCCCCACCCAGGACCGGGGAGCTGTTTTTT. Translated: CASKSPPPRTGELFF.

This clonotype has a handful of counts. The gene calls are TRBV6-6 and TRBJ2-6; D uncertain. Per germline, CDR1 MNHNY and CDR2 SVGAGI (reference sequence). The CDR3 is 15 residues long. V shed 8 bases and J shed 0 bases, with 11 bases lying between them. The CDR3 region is CASFKYASGANVLTF. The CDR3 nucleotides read TGTGCCAGCTTCAAGTACGCCTCTGGGGCCAACGTCCTGACTTTC.

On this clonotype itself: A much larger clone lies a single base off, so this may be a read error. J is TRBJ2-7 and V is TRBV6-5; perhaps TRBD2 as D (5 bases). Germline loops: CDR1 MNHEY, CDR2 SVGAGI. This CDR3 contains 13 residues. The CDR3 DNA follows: TGTGCCAGCAGCTTAGCGCCTCGGTACGAGCGGTACTTC. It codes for CASSLAPRYERYF.

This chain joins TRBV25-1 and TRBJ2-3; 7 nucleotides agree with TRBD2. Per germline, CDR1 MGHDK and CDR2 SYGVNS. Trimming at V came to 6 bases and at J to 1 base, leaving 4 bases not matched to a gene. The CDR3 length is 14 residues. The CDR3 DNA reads TGTGCCAGCAGGACTAGCCGACGCACAGATACGCAGTATTTT. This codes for CASRTSRRTDTQYF. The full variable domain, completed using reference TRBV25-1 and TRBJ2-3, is EADIYQTPRYLVIGTGKKITLECSQTMGHDKMYWYQQDPGMELHLIHYSYGVNSTEKGDLSSESTVSRIRTEHFPLTLESARPSHTSQYLCASRTSRRTDTQYFGPGTRLTVL.